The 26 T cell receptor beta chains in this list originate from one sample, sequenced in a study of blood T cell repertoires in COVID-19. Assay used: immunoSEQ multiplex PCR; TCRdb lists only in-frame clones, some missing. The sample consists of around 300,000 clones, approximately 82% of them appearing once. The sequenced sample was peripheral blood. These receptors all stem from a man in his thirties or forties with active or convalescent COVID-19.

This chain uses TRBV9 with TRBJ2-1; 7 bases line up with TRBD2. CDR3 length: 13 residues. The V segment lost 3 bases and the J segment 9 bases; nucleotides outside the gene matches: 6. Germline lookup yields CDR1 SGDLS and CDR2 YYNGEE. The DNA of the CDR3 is TGTGCCAGCAGCGAATCGGGGGGTGGTGAGCAGTTCTTC. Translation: CASSESGGGEQFF.

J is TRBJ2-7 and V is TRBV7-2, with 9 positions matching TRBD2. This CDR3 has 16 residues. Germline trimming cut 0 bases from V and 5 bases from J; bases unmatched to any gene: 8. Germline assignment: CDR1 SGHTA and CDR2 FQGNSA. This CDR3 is CASSLASAGGPHEQYF. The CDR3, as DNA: TGTGCCAGCAGCTTAGCATCGGCGGGAGGGCCCCACGAGCAGTACTTC.

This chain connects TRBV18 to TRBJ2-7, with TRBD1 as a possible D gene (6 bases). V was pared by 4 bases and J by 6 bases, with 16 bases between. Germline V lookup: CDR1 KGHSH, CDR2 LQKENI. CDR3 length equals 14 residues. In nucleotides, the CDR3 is TGTGCCAGCTCACTCGGAAACAGGGCCCCCGAGCAGTACTTC. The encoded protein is CASSLGNRAPEQYF.

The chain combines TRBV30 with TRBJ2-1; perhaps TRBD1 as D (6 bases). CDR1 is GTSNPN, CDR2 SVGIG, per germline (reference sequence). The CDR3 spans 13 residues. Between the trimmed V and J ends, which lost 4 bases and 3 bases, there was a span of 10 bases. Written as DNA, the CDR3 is TGTGCCTGGACGGTCAGGGGCTACAATGAGCAGTTCTTC. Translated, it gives CAWTVRGYNEQFF.

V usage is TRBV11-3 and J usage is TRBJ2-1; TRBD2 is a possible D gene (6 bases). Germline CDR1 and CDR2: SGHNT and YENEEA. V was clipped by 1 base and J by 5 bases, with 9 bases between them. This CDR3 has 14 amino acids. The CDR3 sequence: CASSLGRGDNEQFF. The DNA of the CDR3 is TGTGCCAGCAGCTTAGGGAGGGGCGACAATGAGCAGTTCTTC.

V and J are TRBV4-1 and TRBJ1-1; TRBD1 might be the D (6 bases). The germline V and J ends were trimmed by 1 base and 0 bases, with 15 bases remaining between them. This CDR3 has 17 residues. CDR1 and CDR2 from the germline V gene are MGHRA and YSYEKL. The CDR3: CASSQGTLGALNTEAFF. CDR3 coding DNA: TGCGCCAGCAGCCAAGGGACCTTGGGGGCCCTGAACACTGAAGCTTTCTTT.

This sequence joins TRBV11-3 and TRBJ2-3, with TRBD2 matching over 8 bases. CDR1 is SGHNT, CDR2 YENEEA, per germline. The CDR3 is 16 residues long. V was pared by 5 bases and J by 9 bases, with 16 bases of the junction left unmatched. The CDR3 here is CASSLTPGGGFATQYF. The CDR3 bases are TGTGCCAGCAGCCTTACCCCGGGGGGGGGTTTCGCGACGCAGTATTTT.

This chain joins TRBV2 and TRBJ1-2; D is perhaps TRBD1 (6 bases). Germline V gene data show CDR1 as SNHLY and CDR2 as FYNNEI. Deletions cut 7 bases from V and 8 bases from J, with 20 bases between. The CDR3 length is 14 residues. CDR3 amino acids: CASISRGAQDGYTF. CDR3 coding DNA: TGTGCCAGCATTTCGCGGGGGGCTCAGGACGGCTACACCTTC. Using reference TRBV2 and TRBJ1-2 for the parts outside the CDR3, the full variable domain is EPEVTQTPSHQVTQMGQEVILRCVPISNHLYFYWYRQILGQKVEFLVSFYNNEISEKSEIFDDQFSVERPDGSNFTLKIRSTKLEDSAMYFCASISRGAQDGYTFGSGTRLTVV.

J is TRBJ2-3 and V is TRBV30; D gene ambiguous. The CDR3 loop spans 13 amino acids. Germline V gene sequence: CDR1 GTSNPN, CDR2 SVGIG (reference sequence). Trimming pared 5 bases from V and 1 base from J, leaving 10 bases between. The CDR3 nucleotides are TGTGCCTGGGGACCCCAGGGCACAGATACGCAGTATTTT. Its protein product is CAWGPQGTDTQYF.

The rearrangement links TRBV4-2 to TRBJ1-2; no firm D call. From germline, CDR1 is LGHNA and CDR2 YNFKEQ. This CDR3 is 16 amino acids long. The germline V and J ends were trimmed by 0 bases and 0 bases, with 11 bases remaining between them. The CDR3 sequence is CASSQDLGRPNYGYTF. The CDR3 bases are TGTGCCAGCAGCCAAGATCTGGGCAGGCCTAACTATGGCTACACCTTC.

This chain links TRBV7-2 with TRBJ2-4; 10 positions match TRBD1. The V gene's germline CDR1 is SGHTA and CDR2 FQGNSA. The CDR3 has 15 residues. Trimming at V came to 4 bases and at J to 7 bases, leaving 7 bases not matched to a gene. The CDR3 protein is CASSSPGQGSNIQYF. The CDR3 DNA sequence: TGTGCCAGCAGCTCCCCGGGACAGGGGTCCAACATTCAGTACTTC.

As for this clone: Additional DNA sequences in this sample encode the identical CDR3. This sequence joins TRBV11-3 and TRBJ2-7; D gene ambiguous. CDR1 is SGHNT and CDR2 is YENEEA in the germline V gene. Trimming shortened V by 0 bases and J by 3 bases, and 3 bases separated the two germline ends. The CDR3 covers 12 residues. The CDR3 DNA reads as TGTGCCAGCAGCTTAGACGGCTACGAGCAGTACTTC. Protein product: CASSLDGYEQYF.

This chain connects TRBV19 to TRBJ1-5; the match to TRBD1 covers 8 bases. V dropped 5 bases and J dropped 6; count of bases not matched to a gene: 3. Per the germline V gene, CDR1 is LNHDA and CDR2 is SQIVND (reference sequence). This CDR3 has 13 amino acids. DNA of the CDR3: TGTGCCAGTAGTCTACAGGGGGGTCAGCCCCAGCATTTT. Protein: CASSLQGGQPQHF.

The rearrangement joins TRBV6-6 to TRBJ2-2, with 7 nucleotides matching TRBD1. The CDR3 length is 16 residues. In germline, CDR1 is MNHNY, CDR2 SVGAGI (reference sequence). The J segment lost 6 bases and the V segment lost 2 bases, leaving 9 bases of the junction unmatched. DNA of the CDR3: TGTGCCAGCAGTTACCCGTCTTTCCAGGGGGCCGGGGAGCTGTTTTTT. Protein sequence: CASSYPSFQGAGELFF.

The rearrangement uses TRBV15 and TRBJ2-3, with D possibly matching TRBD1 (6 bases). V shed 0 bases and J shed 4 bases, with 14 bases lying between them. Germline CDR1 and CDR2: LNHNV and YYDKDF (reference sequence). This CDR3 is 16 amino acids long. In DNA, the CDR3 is TGTGCCACCAGCAGAGAAGGGGGTATGAGCGCAGATACGCAGTATTTT. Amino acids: CATSREGGMSADTQYF.

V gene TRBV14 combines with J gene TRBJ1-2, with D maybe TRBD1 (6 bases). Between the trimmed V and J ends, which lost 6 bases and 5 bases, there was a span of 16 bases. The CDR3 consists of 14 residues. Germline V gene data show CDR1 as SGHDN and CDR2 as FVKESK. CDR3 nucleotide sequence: TGTGCCAGCAGAGGGTGGGACACGACTTATGGCTACACCTTC. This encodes CASRGWDTTYGYTF.

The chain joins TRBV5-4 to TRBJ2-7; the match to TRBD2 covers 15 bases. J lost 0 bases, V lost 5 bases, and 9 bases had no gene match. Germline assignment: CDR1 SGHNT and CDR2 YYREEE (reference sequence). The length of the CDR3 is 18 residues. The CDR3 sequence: CASRPGTSGRPSSYEQYF. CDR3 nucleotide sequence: TGTGCCAGCAGGCCCGGGACTAGCGGGAGGCCGAGCTCCTACGAGCAGTACTTC.

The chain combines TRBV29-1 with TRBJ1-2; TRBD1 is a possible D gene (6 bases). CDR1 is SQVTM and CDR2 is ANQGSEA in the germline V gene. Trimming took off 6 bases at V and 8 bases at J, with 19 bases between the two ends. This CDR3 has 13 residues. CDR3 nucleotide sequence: TGCAGCGTAATGAGAAGGACAGCGGGAGGCTACACCTTC. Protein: CSVMRRTAGGYTF.

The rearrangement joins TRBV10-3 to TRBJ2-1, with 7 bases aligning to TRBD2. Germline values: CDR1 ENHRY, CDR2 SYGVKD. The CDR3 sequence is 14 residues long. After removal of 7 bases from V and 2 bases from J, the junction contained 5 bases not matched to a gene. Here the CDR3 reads CAITPAGAYNEQFF. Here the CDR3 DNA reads TGTGCCATCACTCCCGCGGGGGCCTACAATGAGCAGTTCTTC.

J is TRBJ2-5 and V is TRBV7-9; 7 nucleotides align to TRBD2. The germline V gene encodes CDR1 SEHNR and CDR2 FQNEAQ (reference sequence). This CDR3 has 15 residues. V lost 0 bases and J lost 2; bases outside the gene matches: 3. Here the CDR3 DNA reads TGTGCCAGCAGCTTAGCCGGGGAGGGTCAAGAGACCCAGTACTTC. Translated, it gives CASSLAGEGQETQYF. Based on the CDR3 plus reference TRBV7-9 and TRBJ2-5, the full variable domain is DTGVSQNPRHKITKRGQNVTFRCDPISEHNRLYWYRQTLGQGPEFLTYFQNEAQLEKSRLLSDRFSAERPKGSFSTLEIQRTEQGDSAMYLCASSLAGEGQETQYFGPGTRLLVL.

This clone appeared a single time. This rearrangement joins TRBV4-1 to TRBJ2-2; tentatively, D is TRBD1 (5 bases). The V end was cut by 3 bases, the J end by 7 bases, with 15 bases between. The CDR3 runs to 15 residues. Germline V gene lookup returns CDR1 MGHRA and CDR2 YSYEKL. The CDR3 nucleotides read TGCGCCAGCAGCCACTACCTTCAGGGTAACGGGGAGCTGTTTTTT. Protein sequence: CASSHYLQGNGELFF.

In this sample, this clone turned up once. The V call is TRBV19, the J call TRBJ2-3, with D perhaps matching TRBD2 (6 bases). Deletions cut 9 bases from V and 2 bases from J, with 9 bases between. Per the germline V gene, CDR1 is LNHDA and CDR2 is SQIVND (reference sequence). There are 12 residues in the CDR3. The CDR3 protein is CASTGVTDTQYF. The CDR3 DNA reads TGTGCCAGCACGGGGGTCACAGATACGCAGTATTTT.

CDR3 DNA: TGTGCCAGCAGCGGTCTAGCGGGGTACGAGCAGTACTTC. Amino acid sequence: CASSGLAGYEQYF. The chain recombines TRBV9 with TRBJ2-7; 9 positions match TRBD2. This CDR3 has 13 amino acids. Germline V gene lookup returns CDR1 SGDLS and CDR2 YYNGEE. V lost 3 bases and J lost 4; bases outside the gene matches: 2.

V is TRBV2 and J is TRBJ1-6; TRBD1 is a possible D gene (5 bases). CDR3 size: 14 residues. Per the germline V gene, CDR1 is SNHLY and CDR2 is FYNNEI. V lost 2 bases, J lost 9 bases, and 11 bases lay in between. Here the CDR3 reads CASSEIQGSSPLHF. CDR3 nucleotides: TGTGCCAGCAGTGAAATCCAGGGTAGTTCACCCCTCCACTTT.

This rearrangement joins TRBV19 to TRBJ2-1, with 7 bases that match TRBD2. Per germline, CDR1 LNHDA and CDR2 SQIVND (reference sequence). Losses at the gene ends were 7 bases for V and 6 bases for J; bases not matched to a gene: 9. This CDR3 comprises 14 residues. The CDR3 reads CASNRLAASNEQFF. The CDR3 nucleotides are TGTGCCAGTAACCGGCTAGCGGCTTCCAATGAGCAGTTCTTC.

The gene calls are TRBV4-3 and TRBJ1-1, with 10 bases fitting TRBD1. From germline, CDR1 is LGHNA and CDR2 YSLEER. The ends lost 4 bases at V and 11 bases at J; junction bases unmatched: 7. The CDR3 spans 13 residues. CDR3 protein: CASSPRTGGEAFF. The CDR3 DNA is TGCGCCAGCAGCCCTAGGACAGGGGGAGAGGCTTTCTTT.